The clone carrying this T cell receptor beta chain has only one observation. Antigen specificity is unknown. The length of the CDR3 is 13 residues. Germline CDR1 is LNHDA and CDR2 is SQIVND (reference sequence). V was clipped by 7 bases and J by 3 bases, with 10 bases between them. The sample belongs to a study of graft-versus-host responses after intestinal transplantation. The table came from immunoSEQ multiplex PCR; TCRdb's copy has only in-frame clones and leaves some out. The sample holds almost 85,000 clones; about nine tenths are singletons and the top ten take approximately 0.1%. This sequence originates from a human donor who received an intestinal transplant. The sequences come from unstimulated CD4+ T cells sorted from spleen or lymph node cells, collected before intestinal transplant. This chain links TRBV19 with TRBJ1-5, with a possible D match to TRBD1 (6 bases). CDR3 protein: CASTEGVNQPQHF. CDR3 nucleotide sequence: TGTGCCAGTACCGAGGGGGTCAATCAGCCCCAGCATTTT. Full variable domain (outside the CDR3, taken from reference TRBV19 and TRBJ1-5): DGGITQSPKYLFRKEGQNVTLSCEQNLNHDAMYWYRQDPGQGLRLIYYSQIVNDFQKGDIAEGYSVSREKKESFPLTVTSAQKNPTAFYLCASTEGVNQPQHFGDGTRLSIL.